Each of the 26 T cell receptor beta chains below was sequenced from the same sample in a study of Ad26.COV2.S vaccination and SARS-CoV-2 variants. Treatment described: roughly 18 received Ad26.COV2.S at low or high dose, single or two shots; about 5 received placebo; per-sample allocation not given. Material that was analyzed had been drawn on day 63 after the first vaccine or placebo injection. Measured with immunoSEQ multiplex PCR; TCRdb has only the in-frame clones, and not every one. The table lists about 350,000 clones, 88% of them singletons. The source material was peripheral blood, sampled in a trial of Ad26.COV2.S vaccine versus placebo. These receptors all stem from a person between 18 and 65 years old who received the Ad26.COV2.S COVID-19 vaccine or a placebo.

The chain joins TRBV2 to TRBJ1-5; D is ambiguous. In germline, CDR1 is SNHLY, CDR2 FYNNEI. With 5 bases removed from V and 6 bases from J, the gap between germline ends came to 17 bases. CDR3 length: 15 residues. The CDR3 nucleotides are TGTGCCAGCAGTTTGGACGCTTCAAGGGTTCAGCCCCAGCATTTT. It encodes CASSLDASRVQPQHF.

J is TRBJ2-7 and V is TRBV6-5; TRBD1 aligns across 8 bases. Germline trimming cut 6 bases from V and 4 bases from J; bases unmatched to any gene: 5. Germline CDR1 reads MNHEY; CDR2 reads SVGAGI. The CDR3 consists of 13 residues. The CDR3 DNA follows: TGTGCCAGCAGCCTAGGACAGGGTTACGAGCAGTACTTC. Residues: CASSLGQGYEQYF.

This rearrangement joins TRBV27 to TRBJ1-1; the match to TRBD1 covers 7 bases. The CDR3 has 13 residues. From germline, CDR1 is MNHEY and CDR2 SMNVEV (reference sequence). V lost 5 bases, J lost 3 bases, and 3 bases stayed unmatched. DNA for the CDR3: TGTGCCAGCAGTCTACAGGGGTACACTGAAGCTTTCTTT. It translates to CASSLQGYTEAFF.

This sequence joins TRBV5-1 and TRBJ2-1, with D maybe TRBD1 (6 bases). The V gene's germline CDR1 is SGHRS and CDR2 YFSETQ. The CDR3 runs 13 residues. Trimming took 4 bases from V and 10 from J, leaving 15 bases between them. The CDR3: CASSPSQGREQFF. The CDR3 nucleotides read TGCGCCAGCAGCCCCTCACAGGGACGAGAGCAGTTCTTC.

The V call is TRBV5-1, the J call TRBJ1-1; TRBD1 is a possible D gene (6 bases). Looked up from germline, CDR1 is SGHRS and CDR2 is YFSETQ. The CDR3 is 14 amino acids. Trimming shortened V by 4 bases and J by 2 bases, and 12 bases separated the two germline ends. CDR3 coding DNA: TGCGCCAGCAGCCCCGAGACAGGTAACACTGAAGCTTTCTTT. The encoded protein is CASSPETGNTEAFF. The complete variable domain, with remaining parts taken from reference TRBV5-1 and TRBJ1-1, reads KAGVTQTPRYLIKTRGQQVTLSCSPISGHRSVSWYQQTPGQGLQFLFEYFSETQRNKGNFPGRFSGRQFSNSRSEMNVSTLELGDSALYLCASSPETGNTEAFFGQGTRLTVV.

CDR3 sequence: CASSLLTGGGYGYTF. In nucleotides, the CDR3 is TGTGCCAGCAGTTTATTAACAGGGGGCGGCTATGGCTACACCTTC. The gene calls are TRBV28 and TRBJ1-2; TRBD1 matches 9 bases. CDR3 size: 15 residues. Germline CDR1 and CDR2: MDHEN and SYDVKM. V shed 1 base, J shed 4 bases, and the junction held 4 bases outside the gene matches.

This chain joins TRBV3-1 (or the pseudogene TRBV3-2) and TRBJ1-1; D uncertain. Germline CDR1 is LGHDT and CDR2 is YNNKEL (reference sequence). V lost 2 bases, J lost 6 bases, and 13 bases lay in between. CDR3 length: 14 amino acids. For the CDR3, the DNA is TGTGCCAGCAGCCAATCGCAGTCGATGGCTGAAGCTTTCTTT. Amino acid sequence: CASSQSQSMAEAFF.

The chain combines TRBV7-9 with TRBJ2-5; unclear D gene. There are 12 residues in the CDR3. V gave up 5 bases and J gave up 5 bases, with 9 bases separating them. In germline, CDR1 is SEHNR, CDR2 FQNEAQ (reference sequence). DNA for the CDR3: TGTGCCAGCAGCGACCTAGACGAGACCCAGTACTTC. Its translation is CASSDLDETQYF.

V and J are TRBV7-2 and TRBJ1-2; maybe TRBD1 (6 bases). There are 14 residues in the CDR3. Trimming left V 1 base short and J 4 bases short, with 10 bases between. Germline CDR1 reads SGHTA; CDR2 reads FQGNSA. The CDR3 is CASSLEQGPYGYTF. The CDR3 nucleotides are TGTGCCAGCAGCTTAGAGCAGGGGCCCTATGGCTACACCTTC.

This chain links TRBV28 with TRBJ1-2; possibly TRBD1 for D (5 bases). Germline CDR1 and CDR2: MDHEN and SYDVKM. V lost 7 bases and J lost 8, with 23 bases in between. This CDR3 is built from 15 residues. For the CDR3, the DNA is TGTGCCAGCACGCGCCGGGACGGCGGCCGGGGGGGCTACACCTTC. Translated: CASTRRDGGRGGYTF.

Concerning this clone itself: An end of the junction differs from the germline gene, which may be a read error. V gene TRBV10-3 combines with J gene TRBJ1-1; 9 positions match TRBD1. CDR3 length equals 13 residues. Looked up from germline, CDR1 is ENHRY and CDR2 is SYGVKD. CDR3 sequence (DNA): TGTGCCATCGCGGGACAGGGCGTCACTGAAACTTTCTTT. It translates to CAIAGQGVTETFF.

The gene calls are TRBV5-4 and TRBJ1-1, with 7 bases matching TRBD1. CDR1 and CDR2 from the germline V gene are SGHNT and YYREEE (reference sequence). The CDR3 is 13 residues long. With V trimmed by 1 base and J by 10 bases, 7 bases remained unmatched. The CDR3 DNA is TGTGCCAGCAGCTTGCAGGGGGGGGGTGGAGCTTTCTTT. This gives the protein CASSLQGGGGAFF.

This sequence joins TRBV4-1 and TRBJ1-4; D is uncertain. There are 11 residues in the CDR3. Germline V gives CDR1 MGHRA, CDR2 YSYEKL. The ends were cut back, 4 bases at V and 6 bases at J, with 3 bases in the middle. DNA of the CDR3: TGCGCCAGCAGCCGAGATGAAAAACTGTTTTTT. Translation gives CASSRDEKLFF.

This rearrangement joins TRBV4-2 to TRBJ2-6; maybe TRBD1 (6 bases). The germline V gene has CDR1 LGHNA and CDR2 YNFKEQ. This CDR3 spans 16 amino acids. The V gene lost 0 bases and the J gene lost 4 bases, with 10 bases spanning the gap. The DNA for the CDR3 is TGTGCCAGCAGCCAAGAAAGGGGGAAAGGGGCCAACGTCCTGACTTTC. Residues: CASSQERGKGANVLTF.

The chain is built from TRBV9 and TRBJ2-5; 8 bases are shared with TRBD2. Germline assignment: CDR1 SGDLS and CDR2 YYNGEE. The CDR3 sequence is 16 residues long. The junction had 9 bases not matched to a gene; V was cut back by 0 bases and J by 5 bases. The DNA of the CDR3 is TGTGCCAGCAGCGTAGACGGGAGGGCCATTTGGGAGACCCAGTACTTC. The encoded protein is CASSVDGRAIWETQYF.

This chain uses TRBV5-8 with TRBJ1-1; 8 nucleotides line up with TRBD1. CDR1 and CDR2 (germline): SGHTS, YDEGEE. The CDR3 runs 15 residues. J gave up 1 base and V 3 bases, and 5 bases lay outside the gene matches. The CDR3 sequence: CASSSTGTGNTEAFF. The DNA for the CDR3 is TGTGCCAGCAGCTCAACCGGGACAGGGAACACTGAAGCTTTCTTT.

The rearrangement uses TRBV7-2 and TRBJ1-2; D unresolved. Trimming took 2 bases from V and 4 from J, leaving 11 bases between them. Germline loops: CDR1 SGHTA, CDR2 FQGNSA. This CDR3 has 14 residues. In nucleotides, the CDR3 is TGTGCCAGCAGCTTAAGTCCTTTGGGCTATGGCTACACCTTC. Translation gives CASSLSPLGYGYTF.

The chain recombines TRBV2 with TRBJ2-3; the D is unclear. V was cut by 0 bases and J by 6 bases, with 7 bases left in between. CDR3 size: 13 residues. Germline CDR1 SNHLY, CDR2 FYNNEI. Here the CDR3 DNA reads TGTGCCAGCAGTGAAGCGCGTGGGGATACGCAGTATTTT. Protein product: CASSEARGDTQYF.

The CDR3 loop is CSVGRRSGPSGRAYNEQFF. For the CDR3, the DNA is TGCAGCGTTGGTCGTCGTTCAGGACCTAGCGGGAGGGCCTACAATGAGCAGTTCTTC. This chain connects TRBV29-1 to TRBJ2-1; 12 nucleotides agree with TRBD2. The V and J ends lost 4 bases and 2 bases, in that order; junction bases with no gene match: 15. The CDR3 loop spans 19 amino acids. The germline gives CDR1 SQVTM, CDR2 ANQGSEA.

This chain links TRBV12-3 or TRBV12-4 with TRBJ2-3; possibly TRBD2 for D (5 bases). With 8 bases removed from V and 0 bases from J, the gap between germline ends came to 9 bases. The CDR3 is made up of 13 amino acids. CDR3 DNA: TGTGCCAGCCGGGATTTTAGCACAGATACGCAGTATTTT. Its translation: CASRDFSTDTQYF.

The rearrangement joins TRBV11-2 to TRBJ2-3, with D unresolved. The CDR3 runs to 13 residues. The V gene's germline CDR1 is SGHAT and CDR2 FQNNGV. The V and J ends lost 4 bases and 4 bases respectively, with 9 bases between them. In DNA, the CDR3 is TGTGCCAGCAGCTCCCTTAACGCAGATACGCAGTATTTT. Protein sequence: CASSSLNADTQYF.

The chain uses TRBV19 and TRBJ2-7; D gene uncertain. V was clipped by 5 bases and J by 3 bases, with 11 bases between them. This CDR3 is built from 13 residues. Germline-derived CDR1 and CDR2 are LNHDA and SQIVND (reference sequence). The CDR3 region has the DNA TGTGCCAGTAGTTCAGCTCAGGACTACGAGCAGTACTTC. This sequence encodes CASSSAQDYEQYF.

The V gene is TRBV5-4, the J gene TRBJ1-6; D is ambiguous. In germline, CDR1 is SGHNT, CDR2 YYREEE (reference sequence). The CDR3 consists of 16 residues. Trimming took off 4 bases at V and 9 bases at J, with 20 bases between the two ends. The DNA for the CDR3 is TGTGCCAGCAGCCCCGGACGTGATTGGCTCAGTTCACCCCTCCACTTT. Translation gives CASSPGRDWLSSPLHF.

The chain is built from TRBV29-1 and TRBJ1-1; D is uncertain. The germline CDR1 and CDR2 sequences are SQVTM and ANQGSEA. Trimming removed 5 bases from V and 4 bases from J, with 14 bases in between. This CDR3 comprises 13 residues. CDR3 DNA sequence: TGCAGCGTTATTCTGGGAGGGTTCACTGAAGCTTTCTTT. Translation gives CSVILGGFTEAFF.

J is TRBJ1-5 and V is TRBV5-1; D is undetermined. The CDR3 is made up of 15 amino acids. V dropped 4 bases and J dropped 4 bases, with 15 bases sitting between them. Germline V gene data show CDR1 as SGHRS and CDR2 as YFSETQ. This chain's CDR3 is CASSADGAQNQPQHF. The CDR3 DNA sequence: TGCGCCAGCAGCGCGGATGGAGCACAGAATCAGCCCCAGCATTTT.

V gene TRBV6-5 combines with J gene TRBJ2-5, with D perhaps assigned TRBD1 or TRBD2 (5 bases each). Germline V gene lookup returns CDR1 MNHEY and CDR2 SVGAGI. The CDR3 loop spans 15 amino acids. V shed 0 bases and J shed 6 bases, with 14 bases lying between them. DNA for the CDR3: TGTGCCAGCAGTTACTCGGAGTCGGGGCCGAAGACCCAGTACTTC. It is translated as CASSYSESGPKTQYF.